A single sample gave rise to the 19 T cell receptor beta chains below, sequenced in a study of blood T cell repertoires in COVID-19. Clones were read by immunoSEQ multiplex PCR, and TCRdb kept only the in-frame ones, dropping some. This table holds nearly 200,000 clones, around 84% found once. The sequenced sample consisted of peripheral blood. The receptor source for this set is a human donor in a cohort sampled during active COVID-19.

This chain links TRBV6-1 with TRBJ1-4; 8 bases map to TRBD1. The V segment lost 3 bases and the J segment 4 bases; nucleotides outside the gene matches: 13. This CDR3 spans 18 amino acids. CDR1 is MNHNS, CDR2 SASEGT, per germline. CDR3 in amino acids: CASSDGQGHGHGNEKLFF. In DNA form, the CDR3 reads TGTGCCAGCAGTGACGGACAGGGACACGGGCACGGTAATGAAAAACTGTTTTTT.

The chain combines TRBV10-3 with TRBJ1-1, with TRBD1 matching over 8 bases. J gave up 9 bases and V 2 bases, and 5 bases lay outside the gene matches. CDR1 ENHRY and CDR2 SYGVKD come from the germline V gene. This CDR3 is 13 amino acids long. The chain's CDR3 is CAISEGQGGKAFF. DNA for the CDR3: TGTGCCATCAGTGAGGGACAGGGTGGTAAAGCTTTCTTT.

This clone showed up just a few times. The rearrangement uses TRBV19 and TRBJ1-5; D is unclear. This CDR3 region has 15 residues. Germline V gene sequence: CDR1 LNHDA, CDR2 SQIVND (reference sequence). Trimming took 5 bases from V and 2 from J, leaving 13 bases between them. CDR3 loop: CASSLADNGNQPQHF. The CDR3 nucleotides are TGTGCCAGTAGTCTTGCGGATAACGGCAATCAGCCCCAGCATTTT.

The chain combines TRBV6-1 with TRBJ1-4, with 8 bases lining up with TRBD1. The CDR3 has 16 amino acids. The germline V gene has CDR1 MNHNS and CDR2 SASEGT. J gave up 5 bases and V 4 bases, and 9 bases lay outside the gene matches. The CDR3 is CASSALQGAGNEKLFF. CDR3 DNA: TGTGCCAGCAGTGCCCTGCAGGGGGCGGGAAATGAAAAACTGTTTTTT.

Only a few counts were recorded for this clone. This chain connects TRBV24-1 to TRBJ1-4, with TRBD1 identical over 10 bases. The J segment lost 7 bases and the V segment lost 3 bases, leaving 4 bases of the junction unmatched. Germline V gene lookup returns CDR1 KGHDR and CDR2 SFDVKD. The CDR3 length is 15 residues. The CDR3 region is CATSDATGGSEKLFF. In nucleotides, the CDR3 is TGTGCCACCAGTGATGCGACAGGGGGCTCTGAAAAACTGTTTTTT.

V gene TRBV11-2 combines with J gene TRBJ2-7, with D possibly matching TRBD2 (6 bases). The CDR3 loop spans 15 amino acids. The germline V and J ends were trimmed by 2 bases and 4 bases, with 15 bases remaining between them. Germline V gene data show CDR1 as SGHAT and CDR2 as FQNNGV. CDR3 nucleotide sequence: TGTGCCAGCAGCTTATACGGCGGGGTCGAATACGAGCAGTACTTC. Translation: CASSLYGGVEYEQYF.

The rearrangement joins TRBV10-3 to TRBJ1-1, with TRBD1 matching 8 bases. Unmatched junction bases numbered 3, after V lost 2 bases and J lost 1 base. Germline V gene data show CDR1 as ENHRY and CDR2 as SYGVKD. This CDR3 is built from 15 residues. CDR3 bases: TGTGCCATCAGTGAGCCAGACAGGGGGAACACTGAAGCTTTCTTT. Translated, it gives CAISEPDRGNTEAFF.

The chain is built from TRBV6-4 and TRBJ2-1; D is unresolved. V was pared by 0 bases and J by 6 bases, with 15 bases between. The CDR3 totals 16 residues. Germline V lookup: CDR1 MRHNA, CDR2 SNTAGT. This chain's CDR3 is CASSDSLLVSINEQFF. As DNA, the CDR3 is TGTGCCAGCAGTGACTCTCTGCTAGTCTCTATCAATGAGCAGTTCTTC.

The J gene is TRBJ1-6, the V gene TRBV30; possible D gene TRBD1, 5 bases. The CDR3 length is 13 residues. Trimming cost V 0 bases and J 12 bases, with 12 bases left between them. Germline V gives CDR1 GTSNPN, CDR2 SVGIG (reference sequence). CDR3 DNA sequence: TGTGCCTGGAGTGTTTGGGGGGAGGGACCCCTCCACTTT. It translates to CAWSVWGEGPLHF.

This clone was detected a few times. V and J are TRBV10-3 and TRBJ2-1; 8 bases are shared with TRBD2. Looked up from germline, CDR1 is ENHRY and CDR2 is SYGVKD. The CDR3 is 15 amino acids. V lost 0 bases to trimming and J lost 10 bases; unmatched junction nucleotides: 8. CDR3 in amino acids: CAISESGLGGGEQFF. The DNA for the CDR3 is TGTGCCATCAGTGAGTCGGGACTAGGGGGTGGGGAGCAGTTCTTC.

The chain carries TRBV7-3 and TRBJ1-1; the D gene is possibly TRBD1 (5 bases). V lost 5 bases, J lost 1 base, and 17 bases lay in between. Germline CDR1 and CDR2: SGHTA and FQGTGA. CDR3 length equals 16 residues. CDR3 protein: CASSRSGGRRNTEAFF. The CDR3 nucleotides read TGTGCCAGCAGCCGTTCCGGGGGACGGAGGAACACTGAAGCTTTCTTT.

The rearrangement links TRBV5-6 to TRBJ2-3; 8 bases are a match to TRBD2. The ends lost 5 bases at V and 5 bases at J; junction bases unmatched: 10. This CDR3 region has 15 residues. Looked up from germline, CDR1 is SGHDT and CDR2 is YYEEEE. The CDR3 spells CASRIRGGPEDTQYF. The CDR3 nucleotides are TGTGCCAGCAGGATTCGGGGGGGCCCTGAAGATACGCAGTATTTT.

This chain connects TRBV7-8 to TRBJ2-5; TRBD2 is a possible D gene (6 bases). Germline V gives CDR1 SGHVS, CDR2 FQNEAQ. This CDR3 spans 17 amino acids. Trimming took off 5 bases at V and 4 bases at J, with 23 bases between the two ends. In DNA, the CDR3 is TGTGCCAGCAGCCAATCGGGTCCTAGCGCCCCCAGAGAGACCCAGTACTTC. Encoded protein: CASSQSGPSAPRETQYF.

V and J are TRBV3-1 (or the pseudogene TRBV3-2) and TRBJ2-1; 9 bases map to TRBD1. The length of the CDR3 is 18 residues. V lost 0 bases, J lost 7 bases, and 13 bases stayed unmatched. Looked up from germline, CDR1 is LGHDT and CDR2 is YNNKEL (reference sequence). Written as DNA, the CDR3 is TGTGCCAGCAGCCAAGACGGGCCCGGGACAGGGAGTTTAAATGAGCAGTTCTTC. It codes for CASSQDGPGTGSLNEQFF.

CDR3: CASSSNQGASNSPLHF. Here the CDR3 DNA reads TGTGCCAGCAGCTCTAACCAGGGGGCGTCTAATTCACCCCTCCACTTT. The genes are TRBV7-8 and TRBJ1-6; 8 positions match TRBD1. Germline CDR1 is SGHVS and CDR2 is FQNEAQ. The CDR3 loop spans 16 amino acids. Trimming took 4 bases from V and 6 from J; bases not matched to a gene: 8.

This rearrangement joins TRBV9 to TRBJ1-1; 8 bases match TRBD1. Losses at the gene ends were 3 bases for V and 4 bases for J; bases not matched to a gene: 11. Germline CDR1 and CDR2: SGDLS and YYNGEE. The CDR3 totals 16 residues. The CDR3: CASSERQGKVITEAFF. DNA for the CDR3: TGTGCCAGCAGCGAAAGACAGGGGAAAGTAATCACTGAAGCTTTCTTT. The full variable domain, in which reference TRBV9 and TRBJ1-1 provide the parts outside the CDR3, is DSGVTQTPKHLITATGQRVTLRCSPRSGDLSVYWYQQSLDQGLQFLIQYYNGEERAKGNILERFSAQQFPDLHSELNLSSLELGDSALYFCASSERQGKVITEAFFGQGTRLTVV.

The rearrangement joins TRBV5-1 to TRBJ2-1; TRBD2 matches 7 bases. V shed 4 bases, J shed 8 bases, and the junction held 9 bases outside the gene matches. Germline loops: CDR1 SGHRS, CDR2 YFSETQ. The length of the CDR3 is 14 residues. The CDR3 coding sequence is TGCGCCAGCAGCAATCCCGGGACTAAGGATGAGCAGTTCTTC. Protein: CASSNPGTKDEQFF. Full variable domain (rest looked up from reference TRBV5-1 and TRBJ2-1): KAGVTQTPRYLIKTRGQQVTLSCSPISGHRSVSWYQQTPGQGLQFLFEYFSETQRNKGNFPGRFSGRQFSNSRSEMNVSTLELGDSALYLCASSNPGTKDEQFFGPGTRLTVL.

This clone was observed a single time. V and J are TRBV19 and TRBJ1-5; 7 positions match TRBD1. The length of the CDR3 is 15 residues. V gave up 5 bases and J gave up 2 bases; unmatched junction bases: 6. Per the germline V gene, CDR1 is LNHDA and CDR2 is SQIVND (reference sequence). The CDR3 reads CASSGGQAGNQPQHF. As DNA, the CDR3 is TGTGCCAGTAGTGGAGGACAGGCCGGCAATCAGCCCCAGCATTTT.

A note on this clone: Other nucleotide sequences from this sample produce the same CDR3. The chain's CDR3 is CASSLYGGNTEAFF. DNA of the CDR3: TGTGCCAGCAGCTTATACGGAGGCAACACTGAAGCTTTCTTT. The rearrangement links TRBV7-3 to TRBJ1-1; no firm D call. The germline V and J ends were trimmed by 2 bases and 2 bases, with 9 bases remaining between them. Per germline, CDR1 SGHTA and CDR2 FQGTGA. CDR3 length: 14 residues.